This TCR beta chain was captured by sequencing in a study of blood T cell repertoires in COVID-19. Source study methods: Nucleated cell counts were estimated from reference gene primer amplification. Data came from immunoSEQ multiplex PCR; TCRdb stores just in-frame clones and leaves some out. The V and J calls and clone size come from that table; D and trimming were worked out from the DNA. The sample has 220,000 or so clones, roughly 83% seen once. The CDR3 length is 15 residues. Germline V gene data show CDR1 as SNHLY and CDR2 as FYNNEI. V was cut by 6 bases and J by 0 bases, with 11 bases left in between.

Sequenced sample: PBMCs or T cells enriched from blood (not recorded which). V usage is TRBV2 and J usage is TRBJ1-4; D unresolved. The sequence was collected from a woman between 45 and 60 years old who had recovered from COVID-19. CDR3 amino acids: CASRSSRTTNEKLFF. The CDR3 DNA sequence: TGTGCCAGCAGGAGTTCCCGCACAACTAATGAAAAACTGTTTTTT.